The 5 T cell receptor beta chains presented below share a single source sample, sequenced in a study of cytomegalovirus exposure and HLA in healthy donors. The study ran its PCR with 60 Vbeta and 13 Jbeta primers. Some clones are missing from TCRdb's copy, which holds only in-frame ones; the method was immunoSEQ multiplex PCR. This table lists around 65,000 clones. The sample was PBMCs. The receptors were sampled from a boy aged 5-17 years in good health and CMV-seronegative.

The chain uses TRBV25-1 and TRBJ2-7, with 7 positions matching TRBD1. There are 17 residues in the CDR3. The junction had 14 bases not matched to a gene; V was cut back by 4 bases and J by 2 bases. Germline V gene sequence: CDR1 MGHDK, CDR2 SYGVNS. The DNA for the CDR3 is TGTGCCAGCAGTGGCCCATCCCTCGGGACAGTCACCTACGAGCAGTACTTC. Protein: CASSGPSLGTVTYEQYF.

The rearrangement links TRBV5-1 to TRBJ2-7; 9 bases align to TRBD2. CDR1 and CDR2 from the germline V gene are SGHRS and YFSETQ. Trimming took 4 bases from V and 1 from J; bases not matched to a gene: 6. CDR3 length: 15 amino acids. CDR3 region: CASSPASGVSYEQYF. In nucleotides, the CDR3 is TGCGCCAGCAGCCCCGCTAGCGGGGTTTCCTACGAGCAGTACTTC.

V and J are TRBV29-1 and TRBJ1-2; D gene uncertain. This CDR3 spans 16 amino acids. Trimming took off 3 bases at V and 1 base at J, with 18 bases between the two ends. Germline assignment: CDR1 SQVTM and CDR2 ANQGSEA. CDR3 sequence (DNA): TGCAGCGTTGAGTTCGGGGATTTCAGCCTTAACTATGGCTACACCTTC. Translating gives CSVEFGDFSLNYGYTF. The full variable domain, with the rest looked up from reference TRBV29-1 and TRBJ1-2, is SAVISQKPSRDICQRGTSLTIQCQVDSQVTMMFWYRQQPGQSLTLIATANQGSEATYESGFVIDKFPISRPNLTFSTLTVSNMSPEDSSIYLCSVEFGDFSLNYGYTFGSGTRLTVV.

CDR3 coding DNA: TGTGCCAGCAGCATAAGCCGGGACAGAGACTACGAGCAGTACTTC. This codes for CASSISRDRDYEQYF. The chain links TRBV11-2 to TRBJ2-7; 7 bases are a match to TRBD1. This CDR3 spans 15 amino acids. Germline CDR1 is SGHAT and CDR2 is FQNNGV. Losses at the gene ends were 5 bases for V and 3 bases for J; bases not matched to a gene: 10.

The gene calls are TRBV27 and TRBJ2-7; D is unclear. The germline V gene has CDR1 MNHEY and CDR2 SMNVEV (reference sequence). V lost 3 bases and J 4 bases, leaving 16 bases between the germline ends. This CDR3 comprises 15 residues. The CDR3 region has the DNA TGTGCCAGCAGTTTTTCAGTCGAAGTCTCATACGAGCAGTACTTC. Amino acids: CASSFSVEVSYEQYF.